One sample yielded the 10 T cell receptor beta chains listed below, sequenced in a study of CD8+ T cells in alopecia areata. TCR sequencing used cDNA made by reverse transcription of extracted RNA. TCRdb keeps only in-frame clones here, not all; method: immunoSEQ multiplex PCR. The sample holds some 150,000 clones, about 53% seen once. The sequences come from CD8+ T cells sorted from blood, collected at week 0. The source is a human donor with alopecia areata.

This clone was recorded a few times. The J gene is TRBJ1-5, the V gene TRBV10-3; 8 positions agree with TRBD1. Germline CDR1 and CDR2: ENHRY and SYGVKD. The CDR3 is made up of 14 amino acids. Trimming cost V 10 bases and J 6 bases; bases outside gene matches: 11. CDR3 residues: CASSDGQGPQPQHF. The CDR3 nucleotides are TGTGCCAGCAGCGACGGACAGGGACCTCAGCCCCAGCATTTT.

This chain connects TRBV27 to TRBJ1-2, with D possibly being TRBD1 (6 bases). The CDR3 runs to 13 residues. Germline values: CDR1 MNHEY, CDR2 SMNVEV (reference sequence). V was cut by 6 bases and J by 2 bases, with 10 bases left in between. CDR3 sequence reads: CASSLDRNYGYTF. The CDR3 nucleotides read TGTGCCAGCAGCCTCGACAGGAACTATGGCTACACCTTC.

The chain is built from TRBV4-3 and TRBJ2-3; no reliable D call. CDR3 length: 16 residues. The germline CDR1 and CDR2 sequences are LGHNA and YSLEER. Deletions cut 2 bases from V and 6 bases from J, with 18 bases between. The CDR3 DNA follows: TGCGCCAGCAGCCAAAGTAACCGGATTACTGGTGATACGCAGTATTTT. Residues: CASSQSNRITGDTQYF.

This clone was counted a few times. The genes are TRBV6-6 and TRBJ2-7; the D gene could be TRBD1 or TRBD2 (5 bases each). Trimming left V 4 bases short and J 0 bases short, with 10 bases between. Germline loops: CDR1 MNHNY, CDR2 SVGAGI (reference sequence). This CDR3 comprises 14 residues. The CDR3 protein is CASSSRDGSYEQYF. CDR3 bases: TGTGCCAGCAGTTCAAGGGACGGCTCCTACGAGCAGTACTTC.

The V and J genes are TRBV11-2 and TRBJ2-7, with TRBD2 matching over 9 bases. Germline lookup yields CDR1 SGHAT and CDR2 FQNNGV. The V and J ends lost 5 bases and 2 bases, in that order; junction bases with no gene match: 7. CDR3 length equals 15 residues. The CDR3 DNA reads TGTGCCAGCAGCCCTGGAGCGGGGGGAACCTACGAGCAGTACTTC. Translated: CASSPGAGGTYEQYF. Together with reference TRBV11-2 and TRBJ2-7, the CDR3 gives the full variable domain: EAGVAQSPRYKIIEKRQSVAFWCNPISGHATLYWYQQILGQGPKLLIQFQNNGVVDDSQLPKDRFSAERLKGVDSTLKIQPAKLEDSAVYLCASSPGAGGTYEQYFGPGTRLTVT.

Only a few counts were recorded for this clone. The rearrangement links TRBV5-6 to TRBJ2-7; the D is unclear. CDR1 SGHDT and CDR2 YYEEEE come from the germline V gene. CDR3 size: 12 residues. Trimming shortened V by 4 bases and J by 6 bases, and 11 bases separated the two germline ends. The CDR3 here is CASSQQGSEQYF. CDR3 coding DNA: TGTGCCAGCAGCCAGCAAGGTTCCGAGCAGTACTTC.

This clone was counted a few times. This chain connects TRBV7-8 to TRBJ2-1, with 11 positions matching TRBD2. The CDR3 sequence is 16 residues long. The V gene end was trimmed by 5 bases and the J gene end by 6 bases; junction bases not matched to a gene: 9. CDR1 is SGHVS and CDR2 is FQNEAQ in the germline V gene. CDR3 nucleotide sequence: TGTGCCAGCAGCCCCGAACCAGGACTAGCGGGCAATGAGCAGTTCTTC. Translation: CASSPEPGLAGNEQFF.

The CDR3 here is CAGWGGDYGYTF. CDR3 nucleotide sequence: TGTGCCGGATGGGGCGGAGACTATGGCTACACCTTC. The rearrangement joins TRBV7-9 to TRBJ1-2, with D possibly TRBD1 on 5 matching bases. This CDR3 has 12 residues. With 11 bases removed from V and 3 bases from J, the gap between germline ends came to 13 bases. Germline CDR1 SEHNR, CDR2 FQNEAQ (reference sequence). Variable domain in full (rest from reference TRBV7-9 and TRBJ1-2): DTGVSQNPRHKITKRGQNVTFRCDPISEHNRLYWYRQTLGQGPEFLTYFQNEAQLEKSRLLSDRFSAERPKGSFSTLEIQRTEQGDSAMYLCAGWGGDYGYTFGSGTRLTVV.

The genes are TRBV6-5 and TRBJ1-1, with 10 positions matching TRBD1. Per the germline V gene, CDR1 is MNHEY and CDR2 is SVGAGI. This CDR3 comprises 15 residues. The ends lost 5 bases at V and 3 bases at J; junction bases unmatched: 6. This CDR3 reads CASSPAGTGDTEAFF. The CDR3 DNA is TGTGCCAGCAGTCCCGCCGGGACAGGGGACACTGAAGCTTTCTTT.

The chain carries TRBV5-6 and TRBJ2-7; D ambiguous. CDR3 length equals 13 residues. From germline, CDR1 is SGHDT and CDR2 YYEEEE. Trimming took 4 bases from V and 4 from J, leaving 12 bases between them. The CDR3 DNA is TGTGCCAGCAGCCAAGACTCCTTTTACGAGCAGTACTTC. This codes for CASSQDSFYEQYF.